Reported below is one TCR beta chain. What it recognizes is unknown. This may come from a read error, since a much larger clone is one base off. These data belong to a study of blood T cells in healthy people across ages. Study-level results: There were more naive CD4+ cells and higher diversity in long-lived donors than in aged donors.

A second PCR of 7 to 11 cycles used a sample-barcoded 5' primer and a J-beta primer mix. TCRdb analysed the 5' RACE reads with MiXCR anew, one entry per CDR3 protein. The table has about 1.6 million distinct CDR3 sequences, about 31% seen once. This CDR3 comprises 16 residues. Trimming cost V 3 bases and J 7 bases; bases outside gene matches: 14. Looked up from germline, CDR1 is DFQATT and CDR2 is SNEGSKA (reference sequence). Researchers isolated at least 7 million PBMCs per sample. At least 5 micrograms of total RNA were extracted per sample. The sequence was obtained from a woman in her 30s in good health. Sequencing was carried out using blood. This chain joins TRBV20-1 and TRBJ2-1, with TRBD2 matching over 8 bases. This chain's CDR3 is CSARIPWDGRGNEQFF. The CDR3 bases are TGCAGTGCTAGGATTCCCTGGGACGGGAGGGGAAATGAGCAGTTCTTC.